This T cell receptor beta chain was captured by sequencing in a study of blood T cell repertoires in COVID-19. Study details: Donors in the United States, Italy and Spain gave samples during acute or convalescent COVID-19. T cells, B-cell-depleted T cells, or PBMCs supplied cDNA or gDNA.

The length of the CDR3 is 11 residues. Germline V gene data show CDR1 as SQVTM and CDR2 as ANQGSEA. Deletions cut 4 bases from V and 5 bases from J, with 6 bases between. Authors' analysis steps: Estimation of nucleated cell counts relied on the amplification of reference gene primers. Measured with immunoSEQ multiplex PCR; TCRdb has only the in-frame clones, and not every one. That table furnishes V, J and clone size, whereas the DNA furnished D and trimming. Among around 230,000 clones listed, approximately 80% were seen once. Sequencing was done on a sample of peripheral blood. The rearrangement links TRBV29-1 to TRBJ1-5, with D tentatively TRBD1 (5 bases). The sequence was collected from a woman aged 80 or over with acute or convalescent COVID-19. The CDR3 loop is CSVGGDQPQHF. Here the CDR3 DNA reads TGCAGCGTTGGGGGGGATCAGCCCCAGCATTTT.